A selection of T cell receptor beta chains follows, all from one sample in a study of regulatory and conventional T cells in RAG deficiency. Clones were read by immunoSEQ multiplex PCR, and TCRdb kept only the in-frame ones, dropping some. This sample has approximately 48,000 clones, with about 90% found just once. The same specimen was also included in a second study, on regulatory T cells.

The specimen was CD4+ effector T cells sorted from blood. These receptors all stem from a human donor in good health. The CDR3 runs from the conserved cysteine through the conserved F or W. The order of the fields is D gene, V gene, clone size, J gene, CDR3 protein, CDR3 DNA. The D gene is left open where the match is weak. Size values are once, few and many counts, or a class for expanded clones, and some rows have none.

>TRBD1|TRBV5-1|.|TRBJ2-5
CASSLSTGGYTETQYF
TGCGCCAGCAGCTTGTCTACAGGGGGCTATACAGAGACCCAGTACTTC
>.|TRBV6-5|once|TRBJ2-7
CASRRRQVYEQYF
TGTGCCAGCAGACGCCGACAGGTCTACGAGCAGTACTTC
>TRBD1|TRBV12-5|.|TRBJ1-5
CASEMIDRGLYQGNQPQHF
TGTGCTAGTGAAATGATAGACAGGGGGCTATATCAGGGCAATCAGCCCCAGCATTTT
>.|TRBV10-2|.|TRBJ2-2
CASRETENTGELFF
TGCGCCAGCAGAGAGACAGAGAACACCGGGGAGCTGTTTTTT
>.|TRBV11-3|.|TRBJ2-1
CASTPPAGVNEQFF
TGTGCCAGCACCCCGCCGGCAGGCGTAAATGAGCAGTTCTTC
>TRBD1|TRBV5-5|.|TRBJ2-1
CASSRTGDNEQFF
TGTGCCAGCAGCAGGACAGGGGACAATGAGCAGTTCTTC
>TRBD1|TRBV5-1|.|TRBJ2-1
CASSEQGRNEQFF
TGCGCCAGCTCTGAACAGGGGCGCAATGAGCAGTTCTTC
>.|TRBV28|.|TRBJ1-1
CASKFGGGTEAFF
TGTGCCAGCAAGTTTGGAGGAGGGACTGAAGCTTTCTTT
>TRBD2|TRBV4-2|.|TRBJ2-1
CASSASTSGNYNEQFF
TGTGCCAGCAGCGCATCGACTAGCGGGAACTACAATGAGCAGTTCTTC
>.|TRBV2|.|TRBJ1-1
CASRRRSTMNTEAFF
TGTGCCAGCCGTCGGAGATCAACCATGAACACTGAAGCTTTCTTT
>TRBD2|TRBV11-2|.|TRBJ2-1
CASSLASGVTYGEQFF
TGTGCCAGCAGCTTAGCTAGCGGGGTCACTTACGGTGAGCAGTTCTTC
>TRBD1|TRBV4-2|.|TRBJ2-6
CASSQVGTGGSGANVLTF
TGTGCCAGCAGCCAAGTTGGGACAGGGGGCTCTGGGGCCAACGTCCTGACTTTC
>.|TRBV5-1|once|TRBJ1-4
CASSPYESNGNEKLFF
TGCGCCAGCAGCCCCTACGAGTCGAATGGTAATGAAAAACTGTTTTTT
>.|TRBV4-2|few|TRBJ2-7
CASSISPPSSYEQYF
TGTGCCAGCAGCATCAGTCCACCGAGCTCCTACGAGCAGTACTTC
>.|TRBV6-1|.|TRBJ2-3
CASSEGRTMVYF
TGTGCCAGCAGTGAGGGCCGAACTATGGTGTATTTT
>TRBD2|TRBV4-2|.|TRBJ2-1
CASSASTSGNYNEQFF
TGTGCCAGCAGCGCATCGACTAGCGGGAACTACAATGAGCAGTTCTTC
>.|TRBV6-6|.|TRBJ2-3
CASRESGVSTDTQYF
TGTGCCAGCAGGGAATCGGGGGTTAGCACAGATACGCAGTATTTT
>TRBD2|TRBV18|.|TRBJ2-2
CASSPSGGVAGELFF
TGTGCCAGCTCACCTAGCGGGGGCGTCGCCGGGGAGCTGTTTTTT
>.|TRBV6-1|.|TRBJ2-1
CASSELGSSYNEQFF
TGTGCCAGCAGTGAACTGGGGAGCTCCTACAATGAGCAGTTCTTC
>TRBD1|TRBV5-4|.|TRBJ2-2
CASSLGTGNPGELFF
TGTGCCAGCAGCTTGGGGACAGGGAATCCCGGGGAGCTATTTTTT
>.|TRBV6-6|.|TRBJ2-1
CASSYSHPSPNEQFF
TGTGCCAGCAGTTACTCGCACCCTAGCCCTAATGAGCAGTTCTTC
>TRBD1|TRBV28|.|TRBJ2-7
CASSPPGGQGGYEQYF
TGTGCCAGCAGTCCCCCCGGTGGACAGGGTGGGTACGAGCAGTACTTC
>.|TRBV2|.|TRBJ2-1
CASSERQVYYNEQFF
TGTGCCAGCAGTGAACGACAGGTATACTACAATGAGCAGTTCTTC
>TRBD2|TRBV18|.|TRBJ2-5
CASSPVAGGQETQYF
TGTGCCAGCTCACCAGTAGCGGGGGGCCAAGAGACCCAGTACTTC
>TRBD2|TRBV5-6|.|TRBJ2-1
CASSSRLAGGLYNEQFF
TGTGCCAGCAGCTCCCGCCTAGCGGGAGGTCTCTACAATGAGCAGTTCTTC
>TRBD1|TRBV13|.|TRBJ1-2
CASSKSDRGYGYTF
TGTGCCAGCAGCAAATCCGACAGGGGATATGGCTACACCTTC
>TRBD1|TRBV28|.|TRBJ1-2
CASSLYLDRGEGYTF
TGTGCCAGCAGTTTATACCTAGACAGGGGGGAAGGCTACACCTTC
>.|TRBV5-1|.|TRBJ2-5
CASSPLELRRETQYF
TGCGCCAGCAGCCCCCTTGAGCTTAGGCGAGAGACCCAGTACTTC
>TRBD1|TRBV19|.|TRBJ2-7
CASSQAGTGIYEQYF
TGTGCCAGTAGCCAGGCCGGGACAGGGATTTACGAGCAGTACTTC
>TRBD1|TRBV18|.|TRBJ1-3
CASSPIIYRGDSGNTIYF
TGTGCCAGCTCACCAATAATTTACAGGGGGGATTCTGGAAACACCATATATTTT
>TRBD2|TRBV10-1|.|TRBJ2-3
CASSTGGDTDTQYF
TGCGCCAGCAGTACTGGGGGGGACACAGATACGCAGTATTTT
>.|TRBV11-2|.|TRBJ1-1
CASSLEQGRFSTEAFF
TGTGCCAGCAGCTTAGAACAGGGCCGATTTTCAACTGAAGCTTTCTTT
>.|TRBV6-1|.|TRBJ1-5
CASSFSLYSNQPQHF
TGTGCCAGCAGCTTCAGTCTTTATAGCAATCAGCCCCAGCATTTT
>.|TRBV11-1|.|TRBJ1-1
CASSPRRGMNTEAFF
TGTGCCAGCAGTCCTCGACGGGGGATGAACACTGAAGCTTTCTTT
>.|TRBV5-1|.|TRBJ2-1
CASSLGAWSDEQFF
TGCGCCAGCAGCTTGGGTGCGTGGTCCGATGAGCAGTTCTTC
>TRBD2|TRBV7-9|.|TRBJ2-1
CASSLGASGSPDEQFF
TGTGCCAGCAGCTTAGGAGCTAGCGGATCACCCGATGAGCAGTTCTTC
>.|TRBV20-1|.|TRBJ1-3
CSAKIRNTIYF
TGCAGTGCCAAGATAAGAAACACCATATATTTT
>.|TRBV9|.|TRBJ1-4
CASSVGPGRDEKLFF
TGTGCCAGCAGCGTAGGTCCCGGGAGGGACGAAAAACTGTTTTTT
>TRBD2|TRBV28|.|TRBJ2-1
CASGTRPLNEQFF
TGTGCCAGCGGGACTAGGCCTTTAAATGAGCAGTTCTTC
>.|TRBV7-6|.|TRBJ1-1
CASSPIGWEPVNTEAFF
TGTGCCAGCAGCCCGATAGGATGGGAGCCCGTGAACACTGAAGCTTTCTTT
>TRBD1|TRBV28|.|TRBJ1-2
CASRGIPGQGSNGYTF
TGTGCCAGCAGGGGAATTCCGGGACAGGGCTCAAATGGCTACACCTTC
>TRBD2|TRBV5-1|.|TRBJ2-7
CASKWGEGPYEQYF
TGCGCCAGCAAGTGGGGGGAGGGCCCATACGAGCAGTACTTC
>TRBD1|TRBV27|once|TRBJ1-5
CASAGQGQAGQPQHF
TGTGCCAGCGCTGGCCAGGGACAGGCGGGTCAGCCCCAGCATTTT
>TRBD2|TRBV19|few|TRBJ2-7
CASSYSSGRRGYEQYF
TGTGCCAGTAGCTACTCTAGCGGGAGGAGAGGGTACGAGCAGTACTTC
>.|TRBV28|.|TRBJ2-7
CASSKQGYEQYF
TGTGCCAGCAGCAAGCAGGGTTACGAGCAGTACTTC
>.|TRBV5-1|.|TRBJ2-5
CASSLQGQETQYF
TGCGCCAGCAGCTTGCAGGGACAAGAGACCCAGTACTTC
>TRBD1|TRBV5-1|.|TRBJ1-5
CASSIDRDQPQHF
TGCGCCAGCAGCATTGACAGGGACCAGCCCCAGCATTTT
>.|TRBV5-6|.|TRBJ2-4
CASSQGHTKNIQYF
TGTGCCAGCAGCCAGGGACACACCAAAAACATTCAGTACTTC
>.|TRBV27|.|TRBJ1-6
CASSGQVKSPLHF
TGTGCCAGCAGTGGACAAGTCAAATCACCCCTCCACTTT
>.|TRBV5-1|.|TRBJ2-5
CASSLDGETQYF
TGCGCCAGCAGCTTGGACGGAGAGACCCAGTACTTC
>.|TRBV7-9|.|TRBJ1-1
CASSLPGAQGVAFF
TGTGCCAGCAGCTTACCCGGGGCCCAAGGAGTAGCTTTCTTT